Below, one T cell receptor beta chain is given with its context. Its antigen remains unknown. Germline CDR1 MGHRA, CDR2 YSYEKL. V lost 0 bases to trimming and J lost 0 bases; unmatched junction nucleotides: 6. The length of the CDR3 is 17 residues. This entry is derived from a study of T cell responses to AZD1222 COVID-19 vaccine. General observations from the study: Targets within unmutated variant regions were reportedly found for nearly half of spike-specific TCRs. Regions 160-218 and 743-854 dominated among vaccine-associated CD4 TCRs spanning spike. It should be noted that donors were predominantly white British and more often female, and clonal diversity was possibly underestimated.

The repertoire was sequenced with immunoSEQ multiplex PCR; TCRdb's copy has only in-frame clones and lacks some. The table has some 99,000 clones, roughly nine tenths seen once. The source of this sequence is an adult in good health. The chain employs TRBV4-1 and TRBJ1-2; 8 bases align to TRBD1. Sequenced here: peripheral blood, sampled on day 0 of AZD1222 vaccination. The CDR3, as DNA: TGCGCCAGCAGCCAAGAGGGAGGACAGGGAACTAACTATGGCTACACCTTC. Protein product: CASSQEGGQGTNYGYTF.